This is a list of T cell receptor beta chains from one sample in a study of Graves' ophthalmopathy and Graves' hyperthyroidism. TCRdb analysed the multiplex PCR reads with MiXCR anew, one entry per CDR3 protein. The table records 650,000 to 900,000 distinct CDR3 sequences, 35% to 50% of them present only once. The sequenced sample consisted of peripheral blood. The receptor set was obtained from an adult man with Graves' ophthalmopathy. CDR3s leave out the opening cysteine and the closing phenylalanine or tryptophan. The size of a clone is reported for some rows only, either as once, few or many, or as a class for expanded clones.

abundance,j_gene,v_gene,CDR3aa
.,TRBJ2-7,TRBV11-2,ASRGYTGNQSPYEQY
.,TRBJ1-6,TRBV10-3,AISDAGASPLH
few,TRBJ1-2,TRBV12-3/TRBV12-4,ASSQALQGDYGYT
few,TRBJ1-1,TRBV11-2,ASSLGTGGTTEAF
many,TRBJ1-4,TRBV7-2,ASSSDRVAEKLF
many,TRBJ2-7,TRBV29-1,SVGPTNSYEQY
many,TRBJ2-7,TRBV5-6,ASRLGTSYEQY
many,TRBJ1-1,TRBV7-2,ASSLKAGRAEAF
.,TRBJ1-4,TRBV9,ASSGGGTGAEKLF
.,TRBJ1-2,TRBV12-3/TRBV12-4,ASSHQGATGYT
.,TRBJ2-2,TRBV29-1,SVDTFRGDDTGELF
.,TRBJ2-7,TRBV12-3/TRBV12-4,ASSLGQGRPEQY
many,TRBJ2-5,TRBV29-1,SSIAAEGETQY